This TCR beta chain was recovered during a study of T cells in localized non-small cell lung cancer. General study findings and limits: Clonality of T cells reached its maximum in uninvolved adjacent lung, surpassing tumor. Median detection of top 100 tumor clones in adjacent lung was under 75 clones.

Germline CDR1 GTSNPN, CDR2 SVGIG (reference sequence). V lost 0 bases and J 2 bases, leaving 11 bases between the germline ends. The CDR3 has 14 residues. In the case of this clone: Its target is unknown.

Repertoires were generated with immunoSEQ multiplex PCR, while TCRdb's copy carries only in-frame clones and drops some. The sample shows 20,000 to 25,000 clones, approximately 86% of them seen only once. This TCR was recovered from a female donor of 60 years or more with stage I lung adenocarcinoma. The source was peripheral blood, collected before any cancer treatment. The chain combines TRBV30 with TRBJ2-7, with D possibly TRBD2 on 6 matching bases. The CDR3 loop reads CAWSVGGTAYEQYF. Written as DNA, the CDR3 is TGTGCCTGGAGTGTTGGAGGGACGGCCTACGAGCAGTACTTC.